This passage covers 13 T cell receptor beta chains from one sample sequenced in a study of monozygotic twins with inflammatory bowel disease (dated by TCRdb to between 2018 and 2021). The method behind the library was 5' RACE. Sequencing was performed on an Illumina HiSeq 2500. After the reads were reprocessed by TCRdb, one entry was made per CDR3 protein sequence, with no DNA. The table for this sample lists 150,000 or so distinct CDR3 sequences. About 1.2% of the sample is held by the ten biggest clonotypes. Sequencing was done on a sample of blood. The receptors shown here come from a human donor with ulcerative colitis or Crohn's disease, or a healthy co-twin of an affected twin (not recorded which).

This sequence joins TRBV5-1 and TRBJ2-5; TCRdb gives TRBD1 as the D gene, but with no DNA this cannot be confirmed. Germline V gene data show CDR1 as SGHRS and CDR2 as YFSETQ. The CDR3 has 14 amino acids. The CDR3 loop reads CASSSGQGGETQYF.

This chain connects TRBV28 to TRBJ1-2; TCRdb calls TRBD1, which cannot be checked without DNA. CDR3 size: 15 residues. In germline, CDR1 is MDHEN, CDR2 SYDVKM. The CDR3 sequence: CASSPGGSQQDGYTF.

V gene TRBV29-1 combines with J gene TRBJ1-1. There are 13 residues in the CDR3. From germline, CDR1 is SQVTM and CDR2 ANQGSEA. The CDR3 here is CSGGLTLNTEAFF.

This sequence joins TRBV11-3 and TRBJ2-1; the D call of TRBD2 rests on TCRdb alone, since no DNA is present to check it. The germline gives CDR1 SGHNT, CDR2 YENEEA. CDR3 length: 14 amino acids. The chain's CDR3 is CASSPTPAGNEQFF. The full variable domain, completed using reference TRBV11-3 and TRBJ2-1, is EAGVVQSPRYKIIEKKQPVAFWCNPISGHNTLYWYLQNLGQGPELLIRYENEEAVDDSQLPKDRFSAERLKGVDSTLKIQPAELGDSAVYLCASSPTPAGNEQFFGPGTRLTVL.

The rearrangement joins TRBV12-3 or TRBV12-4 to TRBJ1-1; TCRdb gives TRBD1 as the D gene, but with no DNA this cannot be confirmed. This CDR3 has 15 residues. The CDR3: CASSLMGTGDTEAFF.

The gene calls are TRBV29-1 and TRBJ1-1; TCRdb returns TRBD1, unconfirmable since there is no DNA. This CDR3 contains 13 residues. From germline, CDR1 is SQVTM and CDR2 ANQGSEA. CDR3 in amino acids: CSGTRQGGTEAFF. Complete variable domain (other parts from reference TRBV29-1 and TRBJ1-1): SAVISQKPSRDICQRGTSLTIQCQVDSQVTMMFWYRQQPGQSLTLIATANQGSEATYESGFVIDKFPISRPNLTFSTLTVSNMSPEDSSIYLCSGTRQGGTEAFFGQGTRLTVV.

This CDR3 is CASSLGGTQYF. The chain uses TRBV12-3 or TRBV12-4 and TRBJ2-5. The CDR3 length is 11 residues.

V usage is TRBV14 and J usage is TRBJ2-3; lacking DNA, the TRBD2 call made by TCRdb goes unchecked. CDR1 SGHDN and CDR2 FVKESK come from the germline V gene. The CDR3 has 14 amino acids. CDR3 sequence: CASRAGLSTDTQYF.

J is TRBJ1-1 and V is TRBV2. CDR3 length: 13 amino acids. Looked up from germline, CDR1 is SNHLY and CDR2 is FYNNEI. The CDR3: CASSLDRNTEAFF.

The J gene is TRBJ2-3, the V gene TRBV5-4; TCRdb's D gene call, TRBD2, goes unchecked for lack of DNA. The CDR3 is 15 residues long. Looked up from germline, CDR1 is SGHNT and CDR2 is YYREEE (reference sequence). The CDR3 protein is CASSSRDSYTDTQYF.

This sequence joins TRBV6-2 or TRBV6-3 and TRBJ1-6. This CDR3 comprises 14 residues. Germline V gene sequence: CDR1 MNHEY, CDR2 SVGEGT. Here the CDR3 reads CASKWVGQNSPLHF.

Its frequency marks this clonotype as medium-sized (0.01 to 0.1%). This chain uses TRBV7-8 with TRBJ1-5; the D call from TCRdb, TRBD1, cannot be confirmed without DNA. There are 16 residues in the CDR3. In germline, CDR1 is SGHVS, CDR2 FQNEAQ. CDR3 sequence reads: CASSLGAQGAPQPQHF.

The gene calls are TRBV5-6 and TRBJ2-5; the TRBD1 assignment by TCRdb is unverifiable without DNA. The CDR3 is 14 residues long. CDR1 and CDR2 from the germline V gene are SGHDT and YYEEEE. The CDR3 region is CASSFGGSQETQYF.